This TCR beta chain came from a study of blood T cell repertoires in COVID-19. Background on the study: From T cells, B-cell-depleted T cells, or PBMCs came the material, which was cDNA or gDNA.

This CDR3 contains 13 residues. Trimming left V 8 bases short and J 6 bases short, with 16 bases between. Per germline, CDR1 MNHNY and CDR2 SVGAGI (reference sequence). Using immunoSEQ multiplex PCR, the repertoire was profiled, and TCRdb retains in-frame clones only, with some absent. The sample carries 110,000 to 150,000 clones, almost 90% recorded once. This rearrangement joins TRBV6-6 to TRBJ1-2, with D uncertain. Specimen: peripheral blood. This sequence originates from a man in his forties or fifties with active or convalescent COVID-19. The CDR3 coding sequence is TGTGCCAGCGGCGGGAGGAGGATGGATGGCTACACCTTC. This sequence encodes CASGGRRMDGYTF.